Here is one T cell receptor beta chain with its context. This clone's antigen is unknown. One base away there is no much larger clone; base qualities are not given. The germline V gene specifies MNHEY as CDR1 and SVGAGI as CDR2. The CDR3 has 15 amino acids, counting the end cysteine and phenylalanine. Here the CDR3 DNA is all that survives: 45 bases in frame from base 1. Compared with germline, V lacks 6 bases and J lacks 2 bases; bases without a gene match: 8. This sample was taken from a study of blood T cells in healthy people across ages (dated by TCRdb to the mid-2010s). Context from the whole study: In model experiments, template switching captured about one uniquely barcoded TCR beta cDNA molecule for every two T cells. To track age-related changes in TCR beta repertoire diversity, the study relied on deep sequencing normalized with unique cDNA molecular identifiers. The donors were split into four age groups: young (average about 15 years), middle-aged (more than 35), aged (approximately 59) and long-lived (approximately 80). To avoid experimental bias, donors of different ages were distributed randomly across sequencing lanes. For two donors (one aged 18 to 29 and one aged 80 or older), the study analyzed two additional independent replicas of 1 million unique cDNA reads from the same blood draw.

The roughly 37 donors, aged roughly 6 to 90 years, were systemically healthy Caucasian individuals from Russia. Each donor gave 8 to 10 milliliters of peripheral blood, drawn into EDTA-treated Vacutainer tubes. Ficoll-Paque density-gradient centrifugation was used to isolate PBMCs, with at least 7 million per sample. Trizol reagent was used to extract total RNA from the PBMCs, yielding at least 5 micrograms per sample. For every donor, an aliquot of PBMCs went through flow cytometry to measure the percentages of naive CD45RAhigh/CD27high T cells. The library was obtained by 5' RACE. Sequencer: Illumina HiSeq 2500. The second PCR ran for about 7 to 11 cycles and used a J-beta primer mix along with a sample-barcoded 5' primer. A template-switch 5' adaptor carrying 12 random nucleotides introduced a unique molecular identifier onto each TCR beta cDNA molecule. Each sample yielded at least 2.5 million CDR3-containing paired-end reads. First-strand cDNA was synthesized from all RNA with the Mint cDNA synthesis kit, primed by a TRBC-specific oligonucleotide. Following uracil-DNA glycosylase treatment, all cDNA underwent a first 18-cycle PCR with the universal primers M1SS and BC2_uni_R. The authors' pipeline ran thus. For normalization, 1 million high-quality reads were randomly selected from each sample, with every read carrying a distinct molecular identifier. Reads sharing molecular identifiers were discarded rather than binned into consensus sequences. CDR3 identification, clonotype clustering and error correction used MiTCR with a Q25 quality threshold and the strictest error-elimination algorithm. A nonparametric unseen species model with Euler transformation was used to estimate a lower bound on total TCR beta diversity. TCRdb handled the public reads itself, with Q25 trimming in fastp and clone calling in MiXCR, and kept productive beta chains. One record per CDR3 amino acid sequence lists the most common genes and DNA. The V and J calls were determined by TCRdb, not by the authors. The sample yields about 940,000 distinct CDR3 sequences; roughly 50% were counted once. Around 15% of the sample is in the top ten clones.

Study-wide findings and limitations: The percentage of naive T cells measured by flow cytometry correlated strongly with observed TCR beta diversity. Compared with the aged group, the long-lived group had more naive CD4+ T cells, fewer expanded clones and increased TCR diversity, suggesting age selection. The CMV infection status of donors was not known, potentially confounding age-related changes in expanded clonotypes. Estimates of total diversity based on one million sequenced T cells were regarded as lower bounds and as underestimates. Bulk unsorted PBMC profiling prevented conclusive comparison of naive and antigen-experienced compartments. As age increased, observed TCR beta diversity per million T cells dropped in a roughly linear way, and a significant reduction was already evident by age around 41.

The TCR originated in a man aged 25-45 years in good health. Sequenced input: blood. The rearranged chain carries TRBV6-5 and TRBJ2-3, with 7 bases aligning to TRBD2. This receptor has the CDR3 CASSPGGRPTDTQYF. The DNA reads TGTGCCAGCAGCCCCGGGGGGAGACCCACAGATACGCAGTATTTT.